This TCR beta chain came from a study of regulatory T cells in long-lasting Graves disease. Whole-study findings and limits: Newly diagnosed Graves' patients had higher TCR diversity than persistent ones. The work looked only at peripheral blood and did not look at thyroid tissue. Patients with persistent disease showed a bias toward TRBV28, TRBJ1-2 and TRBJ2-5.

In its sample, this clonotype was seen many times. Its matching antigen is unknown. Arm-PCR with iRepertoire HTBI primers amplified the CDR3 regions for these TCR beta libraries. TCRdb used MiXCR to reprocess the multiplex PCR reads, holding one entry per CDR3 protein. This table holds 450,000 or so distinct CDR3 sequences, more than 20% found once. V was clipped by 7 bases and J by 0 bases, with 9 bases between them. Germline V CDR1 and CDR2: KGHDR, SFDVKD. The CDR3 is made up of 13 amino acids. As for time point: persistent/refractory GD, antithyroid drugs over 5 years with positive TRAb. Construction of the TCR library relied on RNA isolated from PBMCs. An endocrinology department located in Xi'an, China, was where the patients came from.

The sample in question was peripheral blood mononuclear cells (PBMCs), obtained when the disease was refractory, from a patient treated with antithyroid drugs. This chain joins TRBV24-1 and TRBJ2-7; tentative D call: TRBD1 (5 bases). This receptor was identified in a female donor with Graves disease. The CDR3 bases are TGTGCCACCAGCCACAGGAGCTCCTACGAGCAGTACTTC. It specifies CATSHRSSYEQYF.